The rows below give T cell receptor beta chains drawn from one sample of a study of T cells after yellow fever vaccination. One entry per CDR3 protein, called by TCRdb with MiXCR from the 5' RACE reads. The sample has over 150,000 distinct CDR3 sequences, approximately 6.2% seen once; the top ten hold 2.9%. The material sequenced was CD4+ T cells sorted from PBMCs, taken on the day of the first yellow fever vaccination. All receptors derive from a man between 18 and 29 years old who received the YFV17D yellow fever vaccine. CDR3s include the opening cysteine and the closing phenylalanine or tryptophan. A D gene is named only where the DNA matches it firmly. Rows may omit the clone size; those that give it use once, few, many or a size class.

CDR3nt,CDR3aa,v_gene,j_gene,abundance,d_gene
TGCAGTGCTCGGAGAGGGGGAAATGAGCAGTTCTTC,CSARRGGNEQFF,TRBV20-1,TRBJ2-1,few,NA
TGTGCCAGCAGCTTCTGGGACAGGGGGACAGATACGCAGTATTTT,CASSFWDRGTDTQYF,TRBV5-4,TRBJ2-3,NA,TRBD1
TGTGCCATCAGTGAGTCGGAGGGGGCAGCGAACACTGAAGCTTTCTTT,CAISESEGAANTEAFF,TRBV10-3,TRBJ1-1,NA,TRBD1
TGCGCCAGCAGCCAAGGGGGCAGGCCCTATGGCTACACCTTC,CASSQGGRPYGYTF,TRBV4-3,TRBJ1-2,NA,NA
TGCGCCAGCAGCTTAGGAGCGATGAGCTCCTACAATGAGCAGTTCTTC,CASSLGAMSSYNEQFF,TRBV5-1,TRBJ2-1,many,NA
TGTGCCAGCAGTTTCCGGACAGGGAAATCCTACAATGAGCAGTTCTTC,CASSFRTGKSYNEQFF,TRBV12-3/TRBV12-4,TRBJ2-1,many,TRBD1
TGTGCCTGGAGTGTACCCGGGGGGCAAGCTTTCTTT,CAWSVPGGQAFF,TRBV30,TRBJ1-1,few,NA
TGCGCCAGCAGCGCCGGGACTAGCGGGGGGGCATACGAGACCCAGTACTTC,CASSAGTSGGAYETQYF,TRBV5-1,TRBJ2-5,NA,TRBD2
TGTGCCAGCAGTTCCACTACTAGCGGGGGGGCCTTTGGGGCCAACGTCCTGACTTTC,CASSSTTSGGAFGANVLTF,TRBV6-2/TRBV6-3,TRBJ2-6,few,TRBD2
TGTGCCACCAGCGTAGGCCCCGGGGAGCTGTTTTTT,CATSVGPGELFF,TRBV15,TRBJ2-2,few,NA